This entry features one T cell receptor (beta chain) sequence. This specimen belongs to a study of blood T cell repertoires in COVID-19. The CDR3 loop spans 13 amino acids. V gave up 3 bases and J gave up 8 bases, with 11 bases separating them. Per the germline V gene, CDR1 is ENHRY and CDR2 is SYGVKD. Assay: immunoSEQ multiplex PCR; the TCRdb copy retains only in-frame clones and omits some. The table shows 250,000 to 300,000 clones, with approximately 82% occurring only once. The clonotype originates from a woman in her late teens or twenties with acute or convalescent COVID-19. The sequencing input was peripheral blood. The chain employs TRBV10-3 and TRBJ2-1, with D possibly matching TRBD1 (5 bases). The CDR3 DNA follows: TGTGCCATCAGTGAAGGGCAGGGCGATGAGCAGTTCTTC. Protein sequence: CAISEGQGDEQFF.